The present entry profiles one T cell receptor beta chain with its context. Followed longitudinally, the Seattle patients had been enrolled during active infection. Per the original methods: Counts of nucleated cells, estimated from reference gene primer amplification, were obtained. The method was immunoSEQ multiplex PCR; TCRdb's version includes in-frame clones alone and lacks a portion of them. Clonal size and the V and J genes are those of that table, whereas D and trimming came from the DNA. The sample lists over 450,000 clones; approximately 89% were seen once. This entry is derived from a study of blood T cell repertoires in COVID-19. Study in general: The origin of the acute and convalescent COVID-19 samples was the United States, Italy and Spain. The cDNA or gDNA used as material had been derived from T cells, B-cell-depleted T cells, or PBMCs.

The specimen was peripheral blood. The receptor comes from a man between 18 and 29 years old with COVID-19, enrolled during active disease.

The CDR3 here is CASSRAGVETQYF. CDR3 DNA sequence: TGTGCCAGCAGCCGGGCGGGAGTGGAGACCCAGTACTTC. The genes are TRBV4-2 and TRBJ2-5; 7 positions agree with TRBD2. This CDR3 comprises 13 residues. The J segment lost 5 bases and the V segment lost 4 bases, leaving 4 bases of the junction unmatched. Germline CDR1 is LGHNA and CDR2 is YNFKEQ.